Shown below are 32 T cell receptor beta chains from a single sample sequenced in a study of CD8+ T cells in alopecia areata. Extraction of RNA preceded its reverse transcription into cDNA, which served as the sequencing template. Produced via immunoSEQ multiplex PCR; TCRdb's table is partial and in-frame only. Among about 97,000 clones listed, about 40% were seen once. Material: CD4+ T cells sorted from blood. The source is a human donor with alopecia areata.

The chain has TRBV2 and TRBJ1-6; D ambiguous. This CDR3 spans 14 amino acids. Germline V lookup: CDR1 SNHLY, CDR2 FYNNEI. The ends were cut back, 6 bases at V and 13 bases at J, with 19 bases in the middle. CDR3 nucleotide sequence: TGTGCCAGCAGAACCAATCTCCCGGCGTCGCCCCTCCACTTT. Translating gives CASRTNLPASPLHF. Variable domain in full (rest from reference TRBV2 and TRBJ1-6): EPEVTQTPSHQVTQMGQEVILRCVPISNHLYFYWYRQILGQKVEFLVSFYNNEISEKSEIFDDQFSVERPDGSNFTLKIRSTKLEDSAMYFCASRTNLPASPLHFGNGTRLTVT.

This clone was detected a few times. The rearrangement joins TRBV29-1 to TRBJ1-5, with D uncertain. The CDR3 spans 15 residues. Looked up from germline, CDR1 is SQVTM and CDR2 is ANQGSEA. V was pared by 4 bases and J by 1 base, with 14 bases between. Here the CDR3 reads CSVVLAARSNQPQHF. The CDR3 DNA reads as TGCAGCGTTGTTCTTGCAGCTAGGAGCAATCAGCCCCAGCATTTT.

The CDR3 sequence is CSVERGGSSYNEQFF. CDR3 nucleotides: TGCAGCGTTGAAAGAGGCGGGAGCTCCTACAATGAGCAGTTCTTC. The chain combines TRBV29-1 with TRBJ2-1; TRBD2 agrees at 7 bases. Losses at the gene ends were 2 bases for V and 0 bases for J; bases not matched to a gene: 4. CDR3 size: 15 residues. Germline V gene lookup returns CDR1 SQVTM and CDR2 ANQGSEA.

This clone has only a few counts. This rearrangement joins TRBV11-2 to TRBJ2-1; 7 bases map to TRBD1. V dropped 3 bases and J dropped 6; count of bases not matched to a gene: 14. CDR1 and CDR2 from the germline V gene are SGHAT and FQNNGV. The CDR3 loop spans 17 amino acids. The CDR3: CASSFNPYTRQGNEQFF. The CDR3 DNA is TGTGCCAGCAGCTTTAACCCCTACACCAGACAGGGCAATGAGCAGTTCTTC.

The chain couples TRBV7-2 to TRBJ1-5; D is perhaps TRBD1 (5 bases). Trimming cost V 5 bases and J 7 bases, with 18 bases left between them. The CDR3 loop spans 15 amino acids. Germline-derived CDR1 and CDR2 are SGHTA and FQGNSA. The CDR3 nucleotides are TGTGCCAGCAGCCCCGATGGGTTAGGGACGCAGCCCCAGCATTTT. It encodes CASSPDGLGTQPQHF. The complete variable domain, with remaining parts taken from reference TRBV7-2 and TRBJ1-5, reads GAGVSQSPSNKVTEKGKDVELRCDPISGHTALYWYRQSLGQGLEFLIYFQGNSAPDKSGLPSDRFSAERTGGSVSTLTIQRTQQEDSAVYLCASSPDGLGTQPQHFGDGTRLSIL.

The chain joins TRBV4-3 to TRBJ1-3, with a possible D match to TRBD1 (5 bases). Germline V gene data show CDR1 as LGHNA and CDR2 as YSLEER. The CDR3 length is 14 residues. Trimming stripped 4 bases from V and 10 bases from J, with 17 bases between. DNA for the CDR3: TGCGCCAGCAGCCGAGGGGACGGACCCGAAACCATATATTTT. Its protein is CASSRGDGPETIYF.

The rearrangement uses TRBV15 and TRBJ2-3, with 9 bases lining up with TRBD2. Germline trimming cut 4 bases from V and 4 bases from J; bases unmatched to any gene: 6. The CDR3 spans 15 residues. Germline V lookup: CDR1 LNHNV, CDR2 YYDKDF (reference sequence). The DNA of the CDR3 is TGTGCCACCAGCACCCGAGCGGGAGGATCAGATACGCAGTATTTT. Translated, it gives CATSTRAGGSDTQYF.

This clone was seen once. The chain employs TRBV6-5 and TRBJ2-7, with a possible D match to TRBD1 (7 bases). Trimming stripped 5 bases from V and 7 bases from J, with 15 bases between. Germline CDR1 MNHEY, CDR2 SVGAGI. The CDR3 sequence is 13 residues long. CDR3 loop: CASSRDRAGEQYF. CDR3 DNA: TGTGCCAGCAGTCGAGACAGGGCGGGAGAGCAGTACTTC.

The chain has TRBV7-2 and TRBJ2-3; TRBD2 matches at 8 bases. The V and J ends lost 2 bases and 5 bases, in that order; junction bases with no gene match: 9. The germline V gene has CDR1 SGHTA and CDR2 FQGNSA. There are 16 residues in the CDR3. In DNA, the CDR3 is TGTGCCAGCAGCTTAAAGATGGCGGGGGGTGGAGATACGCAGTATTTT. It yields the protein CASSLKMAGGGDTQYF. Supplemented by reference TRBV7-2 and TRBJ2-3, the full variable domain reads GAGVSQSPSNKVTEKGKDVELRCDPISGHTALYWYRQSLGQGLEFLIYFQGNSAPDKSGLPSDRFSAERTGGSVSTLTIQRTQQEDSAVYLCASSLKMAGGGDTQYFGPGTRLTVL.

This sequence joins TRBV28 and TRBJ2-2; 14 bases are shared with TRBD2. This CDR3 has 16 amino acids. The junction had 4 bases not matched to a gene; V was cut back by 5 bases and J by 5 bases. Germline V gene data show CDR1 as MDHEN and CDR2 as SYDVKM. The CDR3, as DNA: TGTGCCAGCAGTGGGGGACTAGCGGGAGTAACCGGGGAGCTGTTTTTT. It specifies CASSGGLAGVTGELFF.

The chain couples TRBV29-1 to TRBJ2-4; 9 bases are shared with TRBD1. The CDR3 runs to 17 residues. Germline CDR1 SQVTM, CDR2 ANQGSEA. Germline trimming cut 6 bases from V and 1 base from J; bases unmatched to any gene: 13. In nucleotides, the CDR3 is TGCAGCGTCGGAAGTACAGGGGGCGATTTTGCCAAAAACATTCAGTACTTC. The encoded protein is CSVGSTGGDFAKNIQYF.

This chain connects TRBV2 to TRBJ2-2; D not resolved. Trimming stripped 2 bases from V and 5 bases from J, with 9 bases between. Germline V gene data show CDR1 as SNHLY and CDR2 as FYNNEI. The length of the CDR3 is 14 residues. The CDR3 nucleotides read TGTGCCAGCAGTGAAATTTGGGGTACCGGGGAGCTGTTTTTT. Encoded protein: CASSEIWGTGELFF.

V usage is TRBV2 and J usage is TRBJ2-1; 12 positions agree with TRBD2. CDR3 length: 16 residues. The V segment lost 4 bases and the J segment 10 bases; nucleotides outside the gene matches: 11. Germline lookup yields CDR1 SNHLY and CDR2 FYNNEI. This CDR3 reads CASSVMSSGGAGEQFF. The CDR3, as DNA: TGTGCCAGCAGTGTAATGTCTAGCGGGGGGGCCGGAGAGCAGTTCTTC. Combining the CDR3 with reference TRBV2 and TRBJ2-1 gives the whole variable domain EPEVTQTPSHQVTQMGQEVILRCVPISNHLYFYWYRQILGQKVEFLVSFYNNEISEKSEIFDDQFSVERPDGSNFTLKIRSTKLEDSAMYFCASSVMSSGGAGEQFFGPGTRLTVL.

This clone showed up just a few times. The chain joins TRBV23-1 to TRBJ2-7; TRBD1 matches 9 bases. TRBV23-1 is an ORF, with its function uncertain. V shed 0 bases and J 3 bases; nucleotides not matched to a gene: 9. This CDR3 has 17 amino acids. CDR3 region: CASSQSLSGTGIYEQYF. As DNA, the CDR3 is TGCGCCAGCAGTCAATCCCTCTCCGGGACAGGGATCTACGAGCAGTACTTC.

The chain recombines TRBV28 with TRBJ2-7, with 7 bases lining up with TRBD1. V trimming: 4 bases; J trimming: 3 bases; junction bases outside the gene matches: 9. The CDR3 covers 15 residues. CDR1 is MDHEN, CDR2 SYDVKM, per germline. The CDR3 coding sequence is TGTGCCAGCAGTTCACCGTCGACAGGGATCTACGAGCAGTACTTC. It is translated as CASSSPSTGIYEQYF.

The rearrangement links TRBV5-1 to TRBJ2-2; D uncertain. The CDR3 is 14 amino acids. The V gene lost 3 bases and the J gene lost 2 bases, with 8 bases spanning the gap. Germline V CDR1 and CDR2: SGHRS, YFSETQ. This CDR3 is CASSSDLNTGELFF. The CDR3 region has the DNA TGCGCCAGCAGCTCGGACCTAAACACCGGGGAGCTGTTTTTT.

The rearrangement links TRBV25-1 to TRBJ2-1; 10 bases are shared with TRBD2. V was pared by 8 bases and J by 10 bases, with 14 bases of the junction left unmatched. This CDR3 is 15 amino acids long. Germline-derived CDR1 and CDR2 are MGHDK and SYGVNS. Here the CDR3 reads CASQPAGGLSREQFF. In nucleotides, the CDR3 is TGTGCCAGCCAACCAGCGGGAGGGCTATCGAGGGAGCAGTTCTTC.

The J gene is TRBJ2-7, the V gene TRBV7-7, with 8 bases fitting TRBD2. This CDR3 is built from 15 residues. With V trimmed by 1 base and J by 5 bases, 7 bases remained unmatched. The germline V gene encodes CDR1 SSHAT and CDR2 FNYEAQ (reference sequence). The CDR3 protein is CASSLGAGGIHEQYF. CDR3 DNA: TGTGCCAGCAGCTTAGGGGCGGGAGGTATCCACGAGCAGTACTTC.

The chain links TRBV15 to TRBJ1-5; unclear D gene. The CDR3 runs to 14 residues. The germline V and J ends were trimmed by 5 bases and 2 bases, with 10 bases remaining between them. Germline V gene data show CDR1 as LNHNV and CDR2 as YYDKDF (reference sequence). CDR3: CATSSVRGNQPQHF. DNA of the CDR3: TGTGCCACCAGCTCCGTTCGGGGCAATCAGCCCCAGCATTTT.

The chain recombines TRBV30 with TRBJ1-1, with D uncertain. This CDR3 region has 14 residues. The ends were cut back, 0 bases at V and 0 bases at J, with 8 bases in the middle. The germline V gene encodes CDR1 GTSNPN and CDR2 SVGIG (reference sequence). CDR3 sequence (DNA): TGTGCCTGGAGTGTTTTGGCAGTGAACACTGAAGCTTTCTTT. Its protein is CAWSVLAVNTEAFF. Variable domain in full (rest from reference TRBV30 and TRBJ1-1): SQTIHQWPATLVQPVGSPLSLECTVEGTSNPNLYWYRQAAGRGLQLLFYSVGIGQISSEVPQNLSASRPQDRQFILSSKKLLLSDSGFYLCAWSVLAVNTEAFFGQGTRLTVV.

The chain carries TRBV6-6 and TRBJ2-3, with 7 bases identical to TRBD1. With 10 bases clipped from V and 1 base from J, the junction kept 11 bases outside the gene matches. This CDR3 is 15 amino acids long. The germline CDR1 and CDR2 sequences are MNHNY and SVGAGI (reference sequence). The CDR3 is CATNSQGVGTDTQYF. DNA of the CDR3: TGTGCCACTAACTCCCAGGGGGTAGGCACAGATACGCAGTATTTT.

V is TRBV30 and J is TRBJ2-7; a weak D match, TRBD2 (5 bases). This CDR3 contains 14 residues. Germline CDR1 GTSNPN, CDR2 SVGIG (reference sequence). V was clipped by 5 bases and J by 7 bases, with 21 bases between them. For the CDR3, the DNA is TGTGCCTGGGCAGTGGTCGGGGTGCCGGGTGAGCAGTACTTC. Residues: CAWAVVGVPGEQYF.

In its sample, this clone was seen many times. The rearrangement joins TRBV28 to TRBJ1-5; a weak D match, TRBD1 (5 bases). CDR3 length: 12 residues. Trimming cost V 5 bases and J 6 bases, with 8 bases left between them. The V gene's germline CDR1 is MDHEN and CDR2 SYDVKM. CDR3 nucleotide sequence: TGTGCCAGCAGTATACAGGTTCAGCCCCAGCATTTT. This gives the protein CASSIQVQPQHF.

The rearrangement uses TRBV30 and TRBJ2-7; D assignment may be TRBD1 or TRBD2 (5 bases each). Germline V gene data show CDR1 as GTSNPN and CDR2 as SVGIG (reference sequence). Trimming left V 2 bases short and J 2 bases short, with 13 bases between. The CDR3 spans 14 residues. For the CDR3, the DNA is TGTGCCTGGAGTTCAAGGGACGGAACCTACGAGCAGTACTTC. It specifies CAWSSRDGTYEQYF. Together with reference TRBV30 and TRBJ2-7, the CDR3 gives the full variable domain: SQTIHQWPATLVQPVGSPLSLECTVEGTSNPNLYWYRQAAGRGLQLLFYSVGIGQISSEVPQNLSASRPQDRQFILSSKKLLLSDSGFYLCAWSSRDGTYEQYFGPGTRLTVT.

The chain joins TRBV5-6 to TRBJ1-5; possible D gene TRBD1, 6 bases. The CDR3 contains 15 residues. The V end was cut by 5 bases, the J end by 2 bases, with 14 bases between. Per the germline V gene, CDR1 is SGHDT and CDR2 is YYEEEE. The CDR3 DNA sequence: TGTGCCAGCAGTCAGAGGACAGAGGGCAATCAGCCCCAGCATTTT. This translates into CASSQRTEGNQPQHF.

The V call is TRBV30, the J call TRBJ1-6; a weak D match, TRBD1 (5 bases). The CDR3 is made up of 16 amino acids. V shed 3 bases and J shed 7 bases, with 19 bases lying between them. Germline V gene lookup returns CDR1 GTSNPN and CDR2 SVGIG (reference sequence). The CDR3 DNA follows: TGTGCCTGGAGGATTAGAGACAGAGCAGCGAATTCACCCCTCCACTTT. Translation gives CAWRIRDRAANSPLHF.

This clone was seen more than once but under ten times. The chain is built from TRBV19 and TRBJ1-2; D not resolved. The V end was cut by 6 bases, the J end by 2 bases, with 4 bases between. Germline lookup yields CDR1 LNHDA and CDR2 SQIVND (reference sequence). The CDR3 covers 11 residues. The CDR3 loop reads CASRLNYGYTF. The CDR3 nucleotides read TGTGCCAGTAGATTGAACTATGGCTACACCTTC.

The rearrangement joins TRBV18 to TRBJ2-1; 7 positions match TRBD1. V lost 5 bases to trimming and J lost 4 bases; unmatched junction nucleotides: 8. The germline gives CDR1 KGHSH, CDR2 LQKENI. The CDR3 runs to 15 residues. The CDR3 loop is CASSDDREHYNEQFF. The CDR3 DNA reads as TGTGCCAGCTCAGATGACAGGGAACATTACAATGAGCAGTTCTTC.

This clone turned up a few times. In nucleotides, the CDR3 is TGCGCCAGCAGTCATTTGACAGATGGCTACACCTTC. It specifies CASSHLTDGYTF. This chain uses TRBV23-1 with TRBJ1-2; a possible D gene is TRBD1 (5 bases). TRBV23-1 is an open reading frame, and its role is uncertain. CDR3 size: 12 residues. Between the trimmed V and J ends, which lost 3 bases and 6 bases, there was a span of 8 bases.

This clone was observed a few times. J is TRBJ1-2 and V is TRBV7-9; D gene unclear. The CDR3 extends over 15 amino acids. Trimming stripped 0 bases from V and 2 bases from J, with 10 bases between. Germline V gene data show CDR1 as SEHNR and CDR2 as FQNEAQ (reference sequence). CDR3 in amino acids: CASSLAQQPNYGYTF. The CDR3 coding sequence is TGTGCCAGCAGCTTAGCCCAACAGCCAAACTATGGCTACACCTTC.

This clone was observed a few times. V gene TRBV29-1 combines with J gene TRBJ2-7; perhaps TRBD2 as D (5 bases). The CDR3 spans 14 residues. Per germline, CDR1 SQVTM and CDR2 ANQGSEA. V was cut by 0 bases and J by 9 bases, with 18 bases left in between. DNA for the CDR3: TGCAGCGTTGAAGAAACTTGGGATCGGGGTGTGCAGTACTTC. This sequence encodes CSVEETWDRGVQYF.

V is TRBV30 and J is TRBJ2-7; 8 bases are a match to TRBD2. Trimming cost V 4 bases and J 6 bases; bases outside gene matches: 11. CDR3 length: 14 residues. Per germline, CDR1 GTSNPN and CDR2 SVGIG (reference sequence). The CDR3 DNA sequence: TGTGCCTGGAACTTGGCGGGGGGTACTGGCGAGCAGTACTTC. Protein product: CAWNLAGGTGEQYF.